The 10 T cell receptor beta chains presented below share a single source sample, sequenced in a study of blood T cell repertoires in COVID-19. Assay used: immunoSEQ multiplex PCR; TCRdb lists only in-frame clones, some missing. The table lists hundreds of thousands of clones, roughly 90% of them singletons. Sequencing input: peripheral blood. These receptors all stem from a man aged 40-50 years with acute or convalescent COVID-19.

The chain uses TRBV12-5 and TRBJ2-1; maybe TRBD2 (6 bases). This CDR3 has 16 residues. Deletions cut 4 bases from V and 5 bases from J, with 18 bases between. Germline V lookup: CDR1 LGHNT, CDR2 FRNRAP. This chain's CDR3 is CASGWGAGTRDNEQFF. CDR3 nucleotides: TGTGCTAGTGGTTGGGGAGCGGGTACTCGGGACAATGAGCAGTTCTTC.

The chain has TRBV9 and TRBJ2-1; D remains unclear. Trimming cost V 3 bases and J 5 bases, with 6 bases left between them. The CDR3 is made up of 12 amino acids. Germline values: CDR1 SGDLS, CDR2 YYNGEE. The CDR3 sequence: CASSETHNEQFF. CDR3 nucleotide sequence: TGTGCCAGCAGCGAGACTCACAATGAGCAGTTCTTC.

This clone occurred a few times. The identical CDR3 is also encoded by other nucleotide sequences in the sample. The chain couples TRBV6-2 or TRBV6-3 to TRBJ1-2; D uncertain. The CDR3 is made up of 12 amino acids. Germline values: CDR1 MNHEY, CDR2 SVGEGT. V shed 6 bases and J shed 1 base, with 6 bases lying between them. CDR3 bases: TGTGCCAGCAGCCCCAGTAACTATGGCTACACCTTC. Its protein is CASSPSNYGYTF.

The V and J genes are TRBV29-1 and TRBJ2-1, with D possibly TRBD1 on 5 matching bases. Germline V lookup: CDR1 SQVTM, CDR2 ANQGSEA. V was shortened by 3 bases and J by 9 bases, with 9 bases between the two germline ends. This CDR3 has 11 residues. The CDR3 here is CSVEGRAEQFF. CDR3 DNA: TGCAGCGTTGAGGGCAGGGCTGAGCAGTTCTTC.

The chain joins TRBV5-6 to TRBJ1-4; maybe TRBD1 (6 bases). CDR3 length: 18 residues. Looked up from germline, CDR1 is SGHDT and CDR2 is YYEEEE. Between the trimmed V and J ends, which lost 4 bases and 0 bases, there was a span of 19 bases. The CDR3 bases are TGTGCCAGCAGCCGTCTAGGGGTAGGGGGACCAACTAATGAAAAACTGTTTTTT. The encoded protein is CASSRLGVGGPTNEKLFF.

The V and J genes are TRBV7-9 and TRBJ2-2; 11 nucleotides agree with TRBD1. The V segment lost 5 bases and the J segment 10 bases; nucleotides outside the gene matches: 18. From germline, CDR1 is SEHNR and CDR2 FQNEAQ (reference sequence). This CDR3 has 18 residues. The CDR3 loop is CASSRARTGGLRGAELFF. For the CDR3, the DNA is TGTGCCAGCAGCCGCGCAAGGACAGGGGGCCTCAGGGGCGCGGAGCTGTTTTTT.

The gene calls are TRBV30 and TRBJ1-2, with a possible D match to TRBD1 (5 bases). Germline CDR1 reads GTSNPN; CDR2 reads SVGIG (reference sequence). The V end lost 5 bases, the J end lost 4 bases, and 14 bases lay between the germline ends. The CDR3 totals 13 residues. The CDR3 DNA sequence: TGTGCCTGGTCCTCAGGGTATGGCTATGGCTACACCTTC. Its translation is CAWSSGYGYGYTF.

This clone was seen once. The CDR3 coding sequence is TGCGCCAGCAGCTTCCAGACATCCTCCTACGAGCAGTACTTC. This sequence encodes CASSFQTSSYEQYF. The rearrangement uses TRBV5-1 and TRBJ2-7; no firm D call. Trimming removed 2 bases at V and 0 bases at J, with 9 bases between. The CDR3 is made up of 14 amino acids. Germline V CDR1 and CDR2: SGHRS, YFSETQ. The full variable domain, in which reference TRBV5-1 and TRBJ2-7 provide the parts outside the CDR3, is KAGVTQTPRYLIKTRGQQVTLSCSPISGHRSVSWYQQTPGQGLQFLFEYFSETQRNKGNFPGRFSGRQFSNSRSEMNVSTLELGDSALYLCASSFQTSSYEQYFGPGTRLTVT.

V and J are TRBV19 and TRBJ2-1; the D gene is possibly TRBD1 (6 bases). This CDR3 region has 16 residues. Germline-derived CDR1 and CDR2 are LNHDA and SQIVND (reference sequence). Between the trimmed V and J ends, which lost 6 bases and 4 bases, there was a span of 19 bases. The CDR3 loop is CASRPTTGYGYNEQFF. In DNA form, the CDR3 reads TGTGCCAGTAGACCTACTACAGGGTACGGATACAATGAGCAGTTCTTC. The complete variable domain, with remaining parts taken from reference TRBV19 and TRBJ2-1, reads DGGITQSPKYLFRKEGQNVTLSCEQNLNHDAMYWYRQDPGQGLRLIYYSQIVNDFQKGDIAEGYSVSREKKESFPLTVTSAQKNPTAFYLCASRPTTGYGYNEQFFGPGTRLTVL.

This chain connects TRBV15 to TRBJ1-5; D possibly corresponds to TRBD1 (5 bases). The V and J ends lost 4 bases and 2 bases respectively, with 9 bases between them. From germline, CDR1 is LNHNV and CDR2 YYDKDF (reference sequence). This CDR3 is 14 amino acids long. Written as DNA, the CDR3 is TGTGCCACCAGCAACAGGCAAGGCAATCAGCCCCAGCATTTT. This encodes CATSNRQGNQPQHF.